This TCR beta chain stems from a study of cytomegalovirus exposure and HLA in healthy donors. On this clone: Antigen specificity is unknown.

General study points: HLA alleles showed associations with roughly 17,000 TCR beta sequences in a later analysis, at a 0.05 false discovery rate.

PCR involved 60 Vbeta and 13 Jbeta primers. Sequenced by immunoSEQ multiplex PCR; TCRdb stores in-frame clones only, minus some. The sample records 170,000 or so clones, around four fifths being singletons. This TCR was recovered from a woman between 55 and 75 years old in good health and CMV-seropositive. Material: PBMCs.

The CDR3 DNA reads TGTGCCAGCAGCTTCGAGTGGCTGAGGGGGGAGCAGTACTTC. Protein sequence: CASSFEWLRGEQYF. The chain has TRBV7-9 and TRBJ2-7; D is possibly TRBD1 (6 bases). The CDR3 extends over 14 amino acids. V lost 3 bases, J lost 7 bases, and 16 bases lay in between. In germline, CDR1 is SEHNR, CDR2 FQNEAQ (reference sequence).